Following are 3 T cell receptor beta chains from one sample sequenced in a study of blood T cell repertoires in COVID-19. Profiling relied on immunoSEQ multiplex PCR, and the TCRdb table lists in-frame clones only, not all of them. The table has fewer than 300,000 clones, approximately 83% seen once. Material for sequencing was PBMCs or T cells enriched from blood (not recorded which). These receptors were taken from a woman aged 25 to 39 who had recovered from COVID-19.

A few counts support this clone. The chain links TRBV6-1 to TRBJ1-3, with 9 nucleotides matching TRBD1. J was trimmed by 0 bases and V by 1 base; bases with no gene match: 1. The CDR3 totals 16 residues. Germline CDR1 reads MNHNS; CDR2 reads SASEGT. CDR3: CASSEETGGSGNTIYF. The CDR3 nucleotides are TGTGCCAGCAGTGAAGAGACAGGGGGCTCTGGAAACACCATATATTTT.

This chain links TRBV18 with TRBJ2-5; weak D call: TRBD1 (6 bases). CDR1 is KGHSH, CDR2 LQKENI, per germline. The V end was cut by 2 bases, the J end by 6 bases, with 13 bases between. This CDR3 contains 14 residues. The CDR3 is CASSPSGQRKTQYF. The CDR3 DNA follows: TGTGCCAGCTCACCATCGGGACAAAGGAAGACCCAGTACTTC.

This chain joins TRBV30 and TRBJ1-2, with TRBD1 matching 9 bases. The germline V gene has CDR1 GTSNPN and CDR2 SVGIG (reference sequence). The CDR3 runs 14 residues. Losses at the gene ends were 4 bases for V and 8 bases for J; bases not matched to a gene: 11. The CDR3 nucleotides read TGTGCCTGGAACCAACAGGGGGCGGGGGGCGGCTACACCTTC. It translates to CAWNQQGAGGGYTF.